The 18 T cell receptor beta chains listed next were all sequenced from one sample in a study of shared clonotypes between healthy human individuals (dated by TCRdb to the early 2020s). Libraries came from the immunoSEQ multiplex PCR assay. Imported from immuneACCESS, the table was reduced by TCRdb to in-frame sequences with V and J called. These copies leave out some clones; in studies compared against another copy, an unresolved V gene accounts for under half, and the cause of the remainder is not known. Counted in this sample were under 1,900,000 clones; approximately 98.5% of them appeared once. The ten largest clonotypes hold 0.36% of the sample. Sequencing was done on a sample of naive CD4+ T cells sorted from blood. Interpreted using the paper, the cell subset or site label stands for: CD45RA+ positively selected. The receptors were gathered from a man younger than 45 in good health.

Turning to this clone: This sample also contains other DNA sequences that code for the same CDR3. V gene TRBV5-1 combines with J gene TRBJ1-3; D is unresolved. V lost 0 bases to trimming and J lost 4 bases, with 8 bases between them. The CDR3 runs 14 residues. CDR1 and CDR2 (germline): SGHRS, YFSETQ. DNA for the CDR3: TGCGCCAGCAGCTTGGGGGAGGTCGGAAACACCATATATTTT. This codes for CASSLGEVGNTIYF.

This chain connects TRBV14 to TRBJ2-1; D gene ambiguous. From germline, CDR1 is SGHDN and CDR2 FVKESK. The length of the CDR3 is 13 residues. V was trimmed by 5 bases and J by 4 bases, leaving 9 bases between them. CDR3 bases: TGTGCCAGCAGCGTGCGCCTTTACAATGAGCAGTTCTTC. Protein product: CASSVRLYNEQFF.

J is TRBJ2-5 and V is TRBV6-1; D remains unclear. Germline lookup yields CDR1 MNHNS and CDR2 SASEGT. There are 12 residues in the CDR3. The germline V and J ends were trimmed by 6 bases and 3 bases, with 8 bases remaining between them. CDR3 residues: CASRLVKETQYF. In DNA form, the CDR3 reads TGTGCCAGCAGGCTGGTCAAAGAGACCCAGTACTTC.

V usage is TRBV11-3 and J usage is TRBJ2-1; D may be TRBD1 or TRBD2 (5 bases each). Germline CDR1 reads SGHNT; CDR2 reads YENEEA. The CDR3 extends over 17 amino acids. The V gene lost 4 bases and the J gene lost 8 bases, with 24 bases spanning the gap. The CDR3 DNA sequence: TGTGCCAGCAGCTCCCCTGGGTGGGACGGGGCCACAGATGAGCAGTTCTTC. It translates to CASSSPGWDGATDEQFF.

J is TRBJ2-1 and V is TRBV11-2, with a weak D call TRBD2 (6 bases). Germline assignment: CDR1 SGHAT and CDR2 FQNNGV. V shed 3 bases and J shed 10 bases, with 16 bases lying between them. The CDR3 has 14 amino acids. Here the CDR3 DNA reads TGTGCCAGCAGCTTGCGGGCGGGAACGGGCGAGCAGTTCTTC. Translating it yields CASSLRAGTGEQFF.

The chain recombines TRBV10-3 with TRBJ2-7; the match to TRBD2 covers 8 bases. This CDR3 region has 17 residues. V was clipped by 3 bases and J by 4 bases; unmatched bases: 14. CDR1 is ENHRY and CDR2 is SYGVKD in the germline V gene. The CDR3 protein is CAISESVSAGGAYEQYF. CDR3 coding DNA: TGTGCCATCAGTGAAAGCGTGTCGGCGGGAGGAGCGTACGAGCAGTACTTC.

This chain joins TRBV5-8 and TRBJ2-1; 9 bases line up with TRBD2. CDR1 is SGHTS and CDR2 is YDEGEE in the germline V gene. Trimming removed 5 bases from V and 9 bases from J; junction bases left unmatched: 15. CDR3 length equals 16 residues. In DNA, the CDR3 is TGTGCCAGCAGTTCTGCACCGGGACTAGCCGTTACTGAGCAGTTCTTC. Translating gives CASSSAPGLAVTEQFF.

V gene TRBV11-3 combines with J gene TRBJ2-7, with TRBD2 matching 8 bases. The CDR3 length is 13 residues. Germline loops: CDR1 SGHNT, CDR2 YENEEA. V was pared by 5 bases and J by 9 bases, with 9 bases of the junction left unmatched. The CDR3 DNA sequence: TGTGCCAGCAGCACAGGGACTAGTTTGGCGCAGTACTTC. Encoded protein: CASSTGTSLAQYF.

This clone is a singleton in its sample. V gene TRBV29-1 combines with J gene TRBJ2-5; D gene uncertain. Trimming cost V 6 bases and J 0 bases, with 8 bases left between them. The CDR3 runs 12 residues. Germline assignment: CDR1 SQVTM and CDR2 ANQGSEA. CDR3 residues: CSVRLNQETQYF. The DNA for the CDR3 is TGCAGCGTGCGGCTGAACCAAGAGACCCAGTACTTC.

V gene TRBV27 combines with J gene TRBJ2-1, with D possibly TRBD1 on 5 matching bases. CDR1 and CDR2 (germline): MNHEY, SMNVEV (reference sequence). The CDR3 loop spans 16 amino acids. Trimming removed 3 bases at V and 3 bases at J, with 15 bases between. The CDR3 DNA is TGTGCCAGCAGTTTCCATGACAGTTCATACTACAATGAGCAGTTCTTC. This sequence encodes CASSFHDSSYYNEQFF.

The V call is TRBV7-9, the J call TRBJ1-3; tentative D call: TRBD1 (6 bases). The length of the CDR3 is 14 residues. The germline V gene encodes CDR1 SEHNR and CDR2 FQNEAQ (reference sequence). V lost 0 bases to trimming and J lost 4 bases, with 7 bases between them. The CDR3 region is CASSLAGGGNTIYF. In DNA, the CDR3 is TGTGCCAGCAGCTTAGCCGGGGGCGGAAACACCATATATTTT. The full variable domain, completed using reference TRBV7-9 and TRBJ1-3, is DTGVSQNPRHKITKRGQNVTFRCDPISEHNRLYWYRQTLGQGPEFLTYFQNEAQLEKSRLLSDRFSAERPKGSFSTLEIQRTEQGDSAMYLCASSLAGGGNTIYFGEGSWLTVV.

This chain connects TRBV28 to TRBJ2-3; 14 bases align to TRBD2. There are 16 residues in the CDR3. V was pared by 8 bases and J by 1 base, with 5 bases of the junction left unmatched. Germline CDR1 and CDR2: MDHEN and SYDVKM. The CDR3 loop is CASWGLAGVGTDTQYF. CDR3 DNA sequence: TGTGCCAGCTGGGGACTAGCGGGAGTAGGCACAGATACGCAGTATTTT.

In nucleotides, the CDR3 is TGTGCCAGCAGTTTTCCGGGGGGTCAGCCCCAGCATTTT. This sequence encodes CASSFPGGQPQHF. V usage is TRBV28 and J usage is TRBJ1-5; possibly TRBD1 for D (5 bases). V was trimmed by 3 bases and J by 6 bases, leaving 9 bases between them. Germline V lookup: CDR1 MDHEN, CDR2 SYDVKM. This CDR3 has 13 residues.

The V call is TRBV5-5, the J call TRBJ2-7; TRBD2 matches at 12 bases. Germline-derived CDR1 and CDR2 are SGHKS and YYEKEE (reference sequence). CDR3 length: 16 residues. With V trimmed by 4 bases and J by 5 bases, 10 bases remained unmatched. The CDR3 region has the DNA TGTGCCAGCAGCCTCCTCACGAGACTAGCGGGGGACGAGCAGTACTTC. Translated, it gives CASSLLTRLAGDEQYF.

The CDR3 protein is CASSPWTSGRYTDTQYF. CDR3 in DNA: TGTGCCAGCTCACCTTGGACTAGCGGGAGGTACACAGATACGCAGTATTTT. The V call is TRBV18, the J call TRBJ2-3; 14 bases match TRBD2. Germline CDR1 is KGHSH and CDR2 is LQKENI. This CDR3 contains 17 residues. Trimming removed 3 bases from V and 2 bases from J; junction bases left unmatched: 4.

The rearrangement links TRBV28 to TRBJ1-2; D gene ambiguous. This CDR3 spans 14 amino acids. Germline V gene sequence: CDR1 MDHEN, CDR2 SYDVKM. With 5 bases removed from V and 3 bases from J, the gap between germline ends came to 13 bases. The CDR3, as DNA: TGTGCCAGCAGTCCCCCGGGCGGATACTATGGCTACACCTTC. It yields the protein CASSPPGGYYGYTF.

The chain couples TRBV30 to TRBJ2-1; TRBD2 aligns across 10 bases. Trimming cost V 8 bases and J 5 bases; bases outside gene matches: 12. The CDR3 totals 15 residues. Germline CDR1 and CDR2: GTSNPN and SVGIG (reference sequence). The DNA for the CDR3 is TGTGCCCAACGCCCCTTAAGCGGGAGGGACAATGAGCAGTTCTTC. Translating it yields CAQRPLSGRDNEQFF.

The rearrangement links TRBV27 to TRBJ2-1, with TRBD2 matching 9 bases. Germline CDR1 and CDR2: MNHEY and SMNVEV (reference sequence). Trimming at V came to 3 bases and at J to 4 bases, leaving 7 bases not matched to a gene. The CDR3 extends over 16 amino acids. The DNA of the CDR3 is TGTGCCAGCAGTTTGGGGGCTAGCGGGGCTTACAATGAGCAGTTCTTC. Translating gives CASSLGASGAYNEQFF.